This TCR beta chain was documented in a study of blood T cell repertoires in COVID-19. Study in general: In each case, the material was cDNA or gDNA derived from T cells, B-cell-depleted T cells, or PBMCs.

Unmatched junction bases numbered 6, after V lost 7 bases and J lost 4 bases. CDR1 and CDR2 from the germline V gene are LNHDA and SQIVND (reference sequence). The CDR3 is 13 amino acids. As originally analysed: Amplification of reference gene primers was used by the study to estimate nucleated cell counts. The method was immunoSEQ multiplex PCR; TCRdb's version includes in-frame clones alone and lacks a portion of them. That table gives V, J and clone size, and the DNA gave D and trimming. The sample comprises roughly 250,000 clones, over 75% of which are singletons, and around 3.1% rests with the top ten. Researchers sorted participants into cohorts using their self-reported clinical history. In the 2 weeks before study entry, exposed participants met a COVID-19 case, which was PCR-confirmed or clinician-diagnosed.

The chain employs TRBV19 and TRBJ1-1; 7 bases are a match to TRBD1. The clonotype was recovered from a woman aged 40 to 49 who had been exposed to COVID-19. The sequenced material came from PBMCs or T cells enriched from blood (not recorded which). The CDR3 sequence is CASIGQALTEAFF. The DNA for the CDR3 is TGTGCCAGTATTGGACAGGCGCTCACTGAAGCTTTCTTT.